Included here is one TCR beta chain sequence, with context. This specimen belongs to a study of blood T cell repertoires in COVID-19. The overall study: COVID-19 samples, acute and convalescent, were from the United States, Italy and Spain. Sources were T cells, B-cell-depleted T cells, or PBMCs; the material itself was cDNA or gDNA.

Original data processing: Counts of nucleated cells, estimated from reference gene primer amplification, were obtained. Sequenced by immunoSEQ multiplex PCR; TCRdb stores in-frame clones only, minus some. That table furnishes V, J and clone size, whereas the DNA furnished D and trimming. This table has nearly 250,000 clones, around nine tenths appearing once. Germline CDR1 is MNHEY and CDR2 is SMNVEV (reference sequence). The CDR3 runs 15 residues. The ends were cut back, 1 base at V and 9 bases at J, with 16 bases in the middle. The rearrangement uses TRBV27 and TRBJ2-1; a weak D match, TRBD1 (5 bases). The sequence derives from a woman aged 60-75 years who had recovered from COVID-19. Sample: peripheral blood. CDR3 nucleotides: TGTGCCAGCAGTTTATTTAGCTCTCCAACAGGTGAGCAGTTCTTC. Its translation: CASSLFSSPTGEQFF.